Each of the 27 T cell receptor beta chains below was sequenced from the same sample in a study of regulatory T cells in long-lasting Graves disease. Documented time point: newly diagnosed GD, antithyroid drugs for less than 3 months. RNA extracted from PBMCs served as the sequencing template. Researchers made TCR beta libraries by using iRepertoire HTBI primers and running Arm-PCR on CDR3 regions. TCRdb fed the multiplex PCR reads into MiXCR, producing one record per CDR3 protein. This sample has about 470,000 distinct CDR3 sequences, with 15% found just once. Separately, the same data were catalogued under a study of T cells in Graves' hyperthyroidism and ophthalmopathy.

The material was peripheral blood mononuclear cells (PBMCs), obtained at new diagnosis, from a patient treated with antithyroid drugs. Source of these receptors: a woman aged 25 to 45 with Graves disease.

The CDR3 DNA follows: TGTGCCAGCAGGCCGGACGGGGCTGTCCACGAGCAGTACTTC. This translates into CASRPDGAVHEQYF. The chain joins TRBV28 to TRBJ2-7; D is possibly TRBD1 or TRBD2 (5 bases each). The V and J ends lost 6 bases and 5 bases respectively, with 17 bases between them. This CDR3 spans 14 amino acids. The germline V gene has CDR1 MDHEN and CDR2 SYDVKM.

Ten or more counts support this clonotype. The chain employs TRBV7-6 and TRBJ2-4; 9 nucleotides agree with TRBD1. The V gene's germline CDR1 is SGHVS and CDR2 FNYEAQ. Trimming cost V 0 bases and J 6 bases; bases outside gene matches: 3. The CDR3 has 15 residues. CDR3 nucleotides: TGTGCCAGCAGCTTAGCCCCGGGACAGGGAAACATTCAGTACTTC. Protein: CASSLAPGQGNIQYF.

This clonotype occurred a few times. The missing conserved phenylalanine or tryptophan at the end of this CDR3 makes a read error likely. This chain connects TRBV11-1 to TRBJ2-1; D is undetermined. This CDR3 has 15 residues. V was shortened by 3 bases and J by 3 bases, with 12 bases between the two germline ends. Germline assignment: CDR1 SGHAT and CDR2 FQDESV (reference sequence). The CDR3 bases are TGTGCCAGCAGCTTGGCTGACTGGCTCTACAATGAGCAGTTCCTC. It encodes CASSLADWLYNEQFL.

A few counts support this clonotype. V usage is TRBV11-2 and J usage is TRBJ1-4; the D is unclear. Trimming shortened V by 1 base and J by 7 bases, and 7 bases separated the two germline ends. The CDR3 has 13 amino acids. Germline V gene lookup returns CDR1 SGHAT and CDR2 FQNNGV. CDR3 in amino acids: CASSLALGEKLFF. The CDR3, as DNA: TGTGCCAGCAGCTTAGCCTTGGGTGAAAAACTGTTTTTT. The whole variable domain, remainder taken from reference TRBV11-2 and TRBJ1-4, is EAGVAQSPRYKIIEKRQSVAFWCNPISGHATLYWYQQILGQGPKLLIQFQNNGVVDDSQLPKDRFSAERLKGVDSTLKIQPAKLEDSAVYLCASSLALGEKLFFGSGTQLSVL.

This clonotype has just one count. A much more abundant neighbour one base away suggests this may be a read error. This chain connects TRBV10-3 to TRBJ2-7; the D call may be TRBD1 or TRBD2 (5 bases each). The CDR3 contains 12 residues. Germline V gene data show CDR1 as ENHRY and CDR2 as SYGVKD. Trimming stripped 3 bases from V and 6 bases from J, with 9 bases between. CDR3 coding DNA: TGTGCCATCAGTGAAAGAGGGGCCGAGCAGTACTTC. This sequence encodes CAISERGAEQYF.

This clonotype has a count of ten or more. J is TRBJ2-1 and V is TRBV28; 8 bases agree with TRBD1. Trimming took 6 bases from V and 8 from J; bases not matched to a gene: 3. CDR3 length equals 12 residues. The germline CDR1 and CDR2 sequences are MDHEN and SYDVKM. The CDR3 DNA reads TGTGCCAGCAGCCCGACAGGGGATGAGCAGTTCTTC. Residues: CASSPTGDEQFF.

This clonotype turned up a few times. The chain employs TRBV20-1 and TRBJ2-7; D perhaps matches TRBD2 (5 bases). CDR1 is DFQATT and CDR2 is SNEGSKA in the germline V gene (reference sequence). The CDR3 consists of 13 residues. Trimming took off 4 bases at V and 2 bases at J, with 12 bases between the two ends. Here the CDR3 DNA reads TGCAGTGCTACCGGGGTAGGGCCCTACGAGCAGTACTTC. Its translation: CSATGVGPYEQYF.

This clonotype was observed at least ten times. V gene TRBV6-5 combines with J gene TRBJ1-1; D unresolved. This CDR3 is 13 amino acids long. From germline, CDR1 is MNHEY and CDR2 SVGAGI. V was trimmed by 2 bases and J by 9 bases, leaving 13 bases between them. The CDR3 sequence is CASSYGQARQAFF. DNA of the CDR3: TGTGCCAGCAGTTACGGCCAGGCCAGACAAGCTTTCTTT.

A few counts support this clonotype. This chain uses TRBV15 with TRBJ2-1; TRBD1 matches at 7 bases. Germline trimming cut 5 bases from V and 6 bases from J; bases unmatched to any gene: 13. Germline CDR1 LNHNV, CDR2 YYDKDF (reference sequence). The CDR3 spans 16 residues. This CDR3 is CATSAPARQGPNEQFF. Here the CDR3 DNA reads TGTGCCACCAGCGCTCCGGCCAGACAGGGTCCCAATGAGCAGTTCTTC.

There are many counts of this clonotype. The rearrangement joins TRBV10-1 to TRBJ2-5; D gene uncertain. Trimming cost V 7 bases and J 7 bases, with 22 bases left between them. This CDR3 contains 15 residues. Germline-derived CDR1 and CDR2 are WNHNN and SYGVQD (reference sequence). The CDR3 sequence: CASTPPSGGSATQYF. The CDR3 DNA sequence: TGCGCCAGCACTCCACCATCGGGTGGTTCCGCGACCCAGTACTTC.

This clonotype occurred many times. J is TRBJ2-7 and V is TRBV20-1; D is uncertain. Between the trimmed V and J ends, which lost 0 bases and 0 bases, there was a span of 9 bases. The CDR3 sequence is 14 residues long. The germline V gene has CDR1 DFQATT and CDR2 SNEGSKA (reference sequence). As DNA, the CDR3 is TGCAGTGCTAGAGATACCCACAGCTCCTACGAGCAGTACTTC. Translated, it gives CSARDTHSSYEQYF.

The rearrangement links TRBV6-5 to TRBJ2-7; TRBD1 is a possible D gene (5 bases). The CDR3 covers 12 residues. Germline CDR1 is MNHEY and CDR2 is SVGAGI. V was cut by 0 bases and J by 5 bases, with 5 bases left in between. The CDR3 here is CASSYSTDEQYF. CDR3 nucleotide sequence: TGTGCCAGCAGTTACTCGACAGACGAGCAGTACTTC.

The chain recombines TRBV3-1 with TRBJ1-2; D ambiguous. Trimming cost V 2 bases and J 5 bases, with 15 bases left between them. The germline CDR1 and CDR2 sequences are LGHDT and YNNKEL (reference sequence). The CDR3 loop spans 15 amino acids. The chain's CDR3 is CASSQPNPSRYGYTF. As DNA, the CDR3 is TGTGCCAGCAGCCAACCTAACCCGTCGAGGTATGGCTACACCTTC.

This clonotype showed up many times. This rearrangement joins TRBV28 to TRBJ2-1; TRBD1 matches at 7 bases. Germline CDR1 is MDHEN and CDR2 is SYDVKM. The CDR3 spans 17 residues. After removal of 4 bases from V and 10 bases from J, the junction contained 19 bases not matched to a gene. The CDR3 sequence is CASSSQGSLATVWEQFF. CDR3 DNA sequence: TGTGCCAGCAGTTCACAGGGGAGTTTGGCAACGGTGTGGGAGCAGTTCTTC.

Remarks on this clonotype: This may arise from a read error, as a much more abundant clone is one base away. V and J are TRBV7-2 and TRBJ2-5, with D unclear. CDR3 length: 12 amino acids. The V end lost 5 bases, the J end lost 3 bases, and 7 bases lay between the germline ends. From germline, CDR1 is SGHTA and CDR2 FQGNSA. DNA for the CDR3: TGTGCCAGCAGCCAACCGGAAGAGACCCAGTACTTC. Translated: CASSQPEETQYF.

This clonotype was detected many times. This chain uses TRBV9 with TRBJ2-5; D might be TRBD2 (6 bases). Per the germline V gene, CDR1 is SGDLS and CDR2 is YYNGEE. The V gene lost 7 bases and the J gene lost 5 bases, with 21 bases spanning the gap. This CDR3 contains 15 residues. The CDR3 DNA is TGTGCCAGCCAAGTAGATGATAGCGGATACGAGACCCAGTACTTC. This codes for CASQVDDSGYETQYF.

The chain couples TRBV30 to TRBJ2-5; TRBD1 might be the D (5 bases). V was pared by 0 bases and J by 5 bases, with 19 bases between. The CDR3 loop spans 16 amino acids. Germline CDR1 GTSNPN, CDR2 SVGIG (reference sequence). CDR3 DNA: TGTGCCTGGAGTGTACCACTACAGGTCCTGGGGGAGACCCAGTACTTC. Protein sequence: CAWSVPLQVLGETQYF.

This clonotype was detected only a few times. The chain uses TRBV7-2 and TRBJ1-4, with 7 bases identical to TRBD1. J was trimmed by 8 bases and V by 3 bases; bases with no gene match: 0. The length of the CDR3 is 12 residues. In germline, CDR1 is SGHTA, CDR2 FQGNSA. DNA for the CDR3: TGTGCCAGCAGCTTGGACAGGGAAAAACTGTTTTTT. It is translated as CASSLDREKLFF. The variable domain in full, completed from reference TRBV7-2 and TRBJ1-4, reads GAGVSQSPSNKVTEKGKDVELRCDPISGHTALYWYRQSLGQGLEFLIYFQGNSAPDKSGLPSDRFSAERTGGSVSTLTIQRTQQEDSAVYLCASSLDREKLFFGSGTQLSVL.

The table lists this clonotype with a few counts. V is TRBV5-1 and J is TRBJ1-4; D is uncertain. Germline CDR1 SGHRS, CDR2 YFSETQ. Between the trimmed V and J ends, which lost 0 bases and 8 bases, there was a span of 17 bases. The CDR3 extends over 16 amino acids. The CDR3 loop reads CASSLDELGRREKLFF. In DNA, the CDR3 is TGCGCCAGCAGCTTGGATGAGCTGGGTCGGCGGGAAAAACTGTTTTTT. Looking up the rest from reference TRBV5-1 and TRBJ1-4 gives the full variable domain: KAGVTQTPRYLIKTRGQQVTLSCSPISGHRSVSWYQQTPGQGLQFLFEYFSETQRNKGNFPGRFSGRQFSNSRSEMNVSTLELGDSALYLCASSLDELGRREKLFFGSGTQLSVL.

This clonotype showed up just a few times. The chain is built from TRBV19 and TRBJ1-1; D is possibly TRBD1 (5 bases). Trimming took 4 bases from V and 5 from J, leaving 17 bases between them. Germline CDR1 is LNHDA and CDR2 is SQIVND (reference sequence). The CDR3 has 15 residues. The CDR3 DNA sequence: TGTGCCAGTAGTAGTACAGGCCGCCTTTGGACTGAAGCTTTCTTT. Protein product: CASSSTGRLWTEAFF. Full variable domain (remainder filled in from reference TRBV19 and TRBJ1-1): DGGITQSPKYLFRKEGQNVTLSCEQNLNHDAMYWYRQDPGQGLRLIYYSQIVNDFQKGDIAEGYSVSREKKESFPLTVTSAQKNPTAFYLCASSSTGRLWTEAFFGQGTRLTVV.

This clonotype was detected ten times or more. The V and J genes are TRBV6-2 or TRBV6-3 and TRBJ2-3; D possibly uses TRBD1 or TRBD2 (5 bases each). Trimming took off 6 bases at V and 7 bases at J, with 17 bases between the two ends. The germline V gene has CDR1 MNHEY and CDR2 SVGEGT. This CDR3 has 14 amino acids. In nucleotides, the CDR3 is TGTGCCAGCAGGGGACCCCTTGCTGAAAATACGCAGTATTTT. Protein sequence: CASRGPLAENTQYF.

This clonotype has ten or more counts. The chain combines TRBV28 with TRBJ1-5, with D perhaps TRBD1 (5 bases). V lost 3 bases, J lost 1 base, and 19 bases lay in between. CDR3 length: 18 amino acids. The V gene's germline CDR1 is MDHEN and CDR2 SYDVKM. In nucleotides, the CDR3 is TGTGCCAGCAGTTTCCCGATAGGGACGGCAGTAAGCAATCAGCCCCAGCATTTT. Its protein product is CASSFPIGTAVSNQPQHF.

A few counts support this clonotype. The genes are TRBV28 and TRBJ2-3, with D tentatively TRBD2 (6 bases). The germline V and J ends were trimmed by 2 bases and 2 bases, with 11 bases remaining between them. Germline CDR1 reads MDHEN; CDR2 reads SYDVKM. This CDR3 is 15 amino acids long. In DNA form, the CDR3 reads TGTGCCAGCAGTTTACCGGGGACTTACACAGATACGCAGTATTTT. It is translated as CASSLPGTYTDTQYF. Combining the CDR3 with reference TRBV28 and TRBJ2-3 gives the whole variable domain DVKVTQSSRYLVKRTGEKVFLECVQDMDHENMFWYRQDPGLGLRLIYFSYDVKMKEKGDIPEGYSVSREKKERFSLILESASTNQTSMYLCASSLPGTYTDTQYFGPGTRLTVL.

This clonotype appeared a few times. The rearrangement links TRBV5-6 to TRBJ1-5, with D unresolved. The V end was cut by 1 base, the J end by 0 bases, with 11 bases between. Per germline, CDR1 SGHDT and CDR2 YYEEEE. The CDR3 extends over 16 amino acids. The CDR3 loop reads CASSLMSRASNQPQHF. The CDR3 coding sequence is TGTGCCAGCAGCTTGATGTCACGGGCTAGCAATCAGCCCCAGCATTTT.

The chain carries TRBV13 and TRBJ2-1; D is unresolved. The CDR3 is made up of 13 amino acids. V was clipped by 3 bases and J by 2 bases, with 5 bases between them. CDR1 and CDR2 from the germline V gene are PRHDT and FYEKMQ (reference sequence). In DNA, the CDR3 is TGTGCCAGCAGCTTGGCCACCTACAATGAGCAGTTCTTC. It translates to CASSLATYNEQFF. Complete variable domain (other parts from reference TRBV13 and TRBJ2-1): AAGVIQSPRHLIKEKRETATLKCYPIPRHDTVYWYQQGPGQDPQFLISFYEKMQSDKGSIPDRFSAQQFSDYHSELNMSSLELGDSALYFCASSLATYNEQFFGPGTRLTVL.

At least ten counts were recorded for this clonotype. This chain uses TRBV11-2 with TRBJ2-1; 12 bases align to TRBD1. The J segment lost 5 bases and the V segment lost 6 bases, leaving 11 bases of the junction unmatched. Germline lookup yields CDR1 SGHAT and CDR2 FQNNGV. The length of the CDR3 is 17 residues. In DNA form, the CDR3 reads TGTGCCAGCAGACCGGGACAGGGGGCTTCTCTGGACAATGAGCAGTTCTTC. It translates to CASRPGQGASLDNEQFF.

With regard to this clonotype: Compared with germline, one end of the junction differs, possibly owing to a read error. The chain employs TRBV28 and TRBJ2-6; 7 bases agree with TRBD1. The germline CDR1 and CDR2 sequences are MDHEN and SYDVKM. The CDR3 contains 17 residues. The CDR3 nucleotides are TGTGCCAGCAGCTCGGGACAGAGGGGTCCTGGGGCCAACGCCCTGACTTTC. It encodes CASSSGQRGPGANALTF.